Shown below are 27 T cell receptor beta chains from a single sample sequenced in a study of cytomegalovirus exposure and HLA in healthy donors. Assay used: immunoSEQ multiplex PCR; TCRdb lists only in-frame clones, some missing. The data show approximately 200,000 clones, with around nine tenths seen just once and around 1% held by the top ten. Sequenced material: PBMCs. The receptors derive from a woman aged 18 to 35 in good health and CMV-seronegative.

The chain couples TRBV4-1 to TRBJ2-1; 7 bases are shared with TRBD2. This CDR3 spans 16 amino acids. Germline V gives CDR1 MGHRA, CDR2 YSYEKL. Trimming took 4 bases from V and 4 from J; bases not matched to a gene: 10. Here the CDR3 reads CASSPGGFGQYNEQFF. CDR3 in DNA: TGCGCCAGCAGCCCCGGGGGGTTCGGTCAGTACAATGAGCAGTTCTTC.

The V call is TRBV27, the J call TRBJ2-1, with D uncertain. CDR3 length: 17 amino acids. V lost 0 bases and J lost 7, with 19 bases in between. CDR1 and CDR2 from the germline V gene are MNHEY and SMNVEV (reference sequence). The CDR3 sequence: CASSLSHGDLSGNEQFF. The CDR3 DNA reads TGTGCCAGCAGTTTATCACATGGAGATCTAAGTGGGAATGAGCAGTTCTTC.

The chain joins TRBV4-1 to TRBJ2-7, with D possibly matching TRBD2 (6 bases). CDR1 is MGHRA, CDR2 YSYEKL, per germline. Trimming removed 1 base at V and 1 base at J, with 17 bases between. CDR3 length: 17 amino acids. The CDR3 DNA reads TGCGCCAGCAGCCAAGTGAAGGGGCGGGGCCCGTCCTACGAGCAGTACTTC. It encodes CASSQVKGRGPSYEQYF.

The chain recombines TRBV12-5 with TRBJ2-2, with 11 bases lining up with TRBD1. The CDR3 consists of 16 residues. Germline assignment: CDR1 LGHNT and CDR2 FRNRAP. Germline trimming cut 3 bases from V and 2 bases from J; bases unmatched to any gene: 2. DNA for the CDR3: TGTGCTAGTGGTTTAGGACAGGGGGCAAACACCGGGGAGCTGTTTTTT. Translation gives CASGLGQGANTGELFF.

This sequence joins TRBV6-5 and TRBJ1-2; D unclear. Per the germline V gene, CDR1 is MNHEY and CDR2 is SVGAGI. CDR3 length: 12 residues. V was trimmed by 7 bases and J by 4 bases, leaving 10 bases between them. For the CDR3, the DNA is TGTGCCAGCACCCCGGGTGGCTATGGCTACACCTTC. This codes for CASTPGGYGYTF.

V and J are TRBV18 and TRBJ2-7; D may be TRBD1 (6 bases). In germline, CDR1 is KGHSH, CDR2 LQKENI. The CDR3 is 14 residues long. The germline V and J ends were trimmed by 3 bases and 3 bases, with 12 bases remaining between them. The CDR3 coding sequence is TGTGCCAGCTCACCGGACAGACTTAACTACGAGCAGTACTTC. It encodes CASSPDRLNYEQYF. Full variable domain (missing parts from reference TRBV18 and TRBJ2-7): NAGVMQNPRHLVRRRGQEARLRCSPMKGHSHVYWYRQLPEEGLKFMVYLQKENIIDESGMPKERFSAEFPKEGPSILRIQQVVRGDSAAYFCASSPDRLNYEQYFGPGTRLTVT.

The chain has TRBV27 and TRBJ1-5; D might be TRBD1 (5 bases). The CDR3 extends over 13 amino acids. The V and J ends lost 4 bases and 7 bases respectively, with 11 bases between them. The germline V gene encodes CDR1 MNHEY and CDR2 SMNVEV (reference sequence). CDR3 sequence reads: CASSWGSGQPQHF. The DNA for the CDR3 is TGTGCCAGCAGTTGGGGCAGCGGGCAGCCCCAGCATTTT.

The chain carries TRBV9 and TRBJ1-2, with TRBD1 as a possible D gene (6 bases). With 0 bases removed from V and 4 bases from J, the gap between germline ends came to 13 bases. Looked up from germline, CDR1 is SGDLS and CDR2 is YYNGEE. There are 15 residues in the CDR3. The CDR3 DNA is TGTGCCAGCAGCGTAGACAGGGCTCTGGGCTATGGCTACACCTTC. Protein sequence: CASSVDRALGYGYTF.

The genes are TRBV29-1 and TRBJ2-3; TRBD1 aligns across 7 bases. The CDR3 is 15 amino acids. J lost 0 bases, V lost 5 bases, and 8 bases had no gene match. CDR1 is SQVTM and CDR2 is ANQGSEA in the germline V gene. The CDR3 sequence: CSVRSGTVSTDTQYF. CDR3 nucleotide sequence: TGCAGCGTTCGATCCGGGACAGTTAGCACAGATACGCAGTATTTT.

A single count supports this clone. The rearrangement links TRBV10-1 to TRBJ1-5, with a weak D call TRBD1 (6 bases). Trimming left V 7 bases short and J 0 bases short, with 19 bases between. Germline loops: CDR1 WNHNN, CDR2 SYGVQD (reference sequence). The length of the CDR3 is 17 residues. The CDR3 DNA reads TGCGCCAGCAATCCATTCCAGGGGACCCATAGCAATCAGCCCCAGCATTTT. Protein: CASNPFQGTHSNQPQHF.

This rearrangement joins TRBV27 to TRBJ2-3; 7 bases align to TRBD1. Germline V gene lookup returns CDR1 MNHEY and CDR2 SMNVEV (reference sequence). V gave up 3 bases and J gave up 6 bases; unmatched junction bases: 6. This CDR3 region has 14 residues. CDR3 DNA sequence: TGTGCCAGCAGTTTCCAGCTGACAGGGGATACGCAGTATTTT. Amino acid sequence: CASSFQLTGDTQYF.

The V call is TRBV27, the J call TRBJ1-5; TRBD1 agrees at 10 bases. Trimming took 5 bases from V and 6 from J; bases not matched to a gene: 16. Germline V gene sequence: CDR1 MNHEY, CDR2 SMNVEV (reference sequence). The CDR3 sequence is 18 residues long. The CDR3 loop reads CASSRFAGTGAPGQPQHF. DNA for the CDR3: TGTGCCAGCAGTCGCTTCGCCGGGACAGGGGCCCCCGGTCAGCCCCAGCATTTT.

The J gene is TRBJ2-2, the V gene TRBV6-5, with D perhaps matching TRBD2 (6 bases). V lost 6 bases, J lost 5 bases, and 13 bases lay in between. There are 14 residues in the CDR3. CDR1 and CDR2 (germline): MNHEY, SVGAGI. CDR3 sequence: CASSLEGETGELFF. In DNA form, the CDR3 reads TGTGCCAGCAGCTTGGAGGGTGAAACCGGGGAGCTGTTTTTT.

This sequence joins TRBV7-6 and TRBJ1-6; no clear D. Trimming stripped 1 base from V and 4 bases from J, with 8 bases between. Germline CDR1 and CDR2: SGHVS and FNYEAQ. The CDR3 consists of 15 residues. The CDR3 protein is CASSLDHRYNSPLHF. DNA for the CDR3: TGTGCCAGCAGCTTAGATCATCGGTATAATTCACCCCTCCACTTT.

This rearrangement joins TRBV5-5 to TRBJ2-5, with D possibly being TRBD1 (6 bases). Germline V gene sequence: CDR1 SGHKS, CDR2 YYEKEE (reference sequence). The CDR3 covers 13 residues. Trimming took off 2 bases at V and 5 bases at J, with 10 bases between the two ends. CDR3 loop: CASSFGQWETQYF. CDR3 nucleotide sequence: TGTGCCAGCAGCTTCGGACAGTGGGAGACCCAGTACTTC.

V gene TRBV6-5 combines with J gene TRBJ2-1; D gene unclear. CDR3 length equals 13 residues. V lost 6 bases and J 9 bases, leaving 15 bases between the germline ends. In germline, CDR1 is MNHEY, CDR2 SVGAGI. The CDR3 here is CASSRDTVGEQFF. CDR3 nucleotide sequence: TGTGCCAGCAGCCGAGACACGGTCGGTGAGCAGTTCTTC.

CDR3 nucleotide sequence: TGTGCCAGCAGTTTAAACAGGGCTGGATCACCCCTCCACTTT. Its protein product is CASSLNRAGSPLHF. V gene TRBV28 combines with J gene TRBJ1-6; D perhaps matches TRBD1 (6 bases). The germline gives CDR1 MDHEN, CDR2 SYDVKM. Trimming took off 2 bases at V and 10 bases at J, with 12 bases between the two ends. This CDR3 is built from 14 residues.

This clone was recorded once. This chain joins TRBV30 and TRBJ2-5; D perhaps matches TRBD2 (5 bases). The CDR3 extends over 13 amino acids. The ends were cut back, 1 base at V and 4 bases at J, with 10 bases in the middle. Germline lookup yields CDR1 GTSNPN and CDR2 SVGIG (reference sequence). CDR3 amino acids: CAWSGGYGETQYF. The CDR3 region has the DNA TGTGCCTGGAGTGGAGGGTACGGAGAGACCCAGTACTTC.

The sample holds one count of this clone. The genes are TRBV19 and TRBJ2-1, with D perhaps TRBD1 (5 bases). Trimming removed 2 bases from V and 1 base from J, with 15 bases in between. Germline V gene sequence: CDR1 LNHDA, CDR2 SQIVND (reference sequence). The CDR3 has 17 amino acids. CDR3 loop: CASSISPTAFSYNEQFF. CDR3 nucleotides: TGTGCCAGTAGTATAAGTCCGACAGCCTTTTCCTACAATGAGCAGTTCTTC.

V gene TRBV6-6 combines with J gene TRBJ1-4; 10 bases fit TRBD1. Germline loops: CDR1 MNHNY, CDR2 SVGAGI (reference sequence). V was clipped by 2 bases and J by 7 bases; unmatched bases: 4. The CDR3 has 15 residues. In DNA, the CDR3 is TGTGCCAGCAGTTACGGGACAGGGGAAGGTGAAAAACTGTTTTTT. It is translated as CASSYGTGEGEKLFF.

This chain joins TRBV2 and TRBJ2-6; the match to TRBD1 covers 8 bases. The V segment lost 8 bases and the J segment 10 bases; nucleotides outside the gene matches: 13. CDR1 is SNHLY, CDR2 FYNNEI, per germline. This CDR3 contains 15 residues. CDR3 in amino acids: CASYSRGLLRNVLTF. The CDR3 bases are TGTGCCAGCTATTCCAGGGGGCTTTTGAGAAACGTCCTGACTTTC. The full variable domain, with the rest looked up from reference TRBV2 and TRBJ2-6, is EPEVTQTPSHQVTQMGQEVILRCVPISNHLYFYWYRQILGQKVEFLVSFYNNEISEKSEIFDDQFSVERPDGSNFTLKIRSTKLEDSAMYFCASYSRGLLRNVLTFGAGSRLTVL.

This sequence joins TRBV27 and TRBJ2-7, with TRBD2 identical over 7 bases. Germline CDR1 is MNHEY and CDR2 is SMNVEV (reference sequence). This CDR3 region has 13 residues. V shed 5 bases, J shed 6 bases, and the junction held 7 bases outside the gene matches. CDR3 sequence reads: CASSRGTNGEQYF. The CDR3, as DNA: TGTGCCAGCAGTCGCGGGACTAACGGCGAGCAGTACTTC.

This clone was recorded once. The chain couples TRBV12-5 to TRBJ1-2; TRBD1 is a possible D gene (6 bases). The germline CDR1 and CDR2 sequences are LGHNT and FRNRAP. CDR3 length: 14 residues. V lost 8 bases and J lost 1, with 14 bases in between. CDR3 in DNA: TGTGCTAGTCGAAATCGGACAGTTAACTATGGCTACACCTTC. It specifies CASRNRTVNYGYTF.

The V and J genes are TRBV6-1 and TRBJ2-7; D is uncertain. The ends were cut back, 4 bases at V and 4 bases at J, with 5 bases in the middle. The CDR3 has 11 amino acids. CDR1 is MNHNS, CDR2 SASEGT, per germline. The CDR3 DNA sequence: TGTGCCAGCAGTGGTAATTACGAGCAGTACTTC. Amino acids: CASSGNYEQYF.

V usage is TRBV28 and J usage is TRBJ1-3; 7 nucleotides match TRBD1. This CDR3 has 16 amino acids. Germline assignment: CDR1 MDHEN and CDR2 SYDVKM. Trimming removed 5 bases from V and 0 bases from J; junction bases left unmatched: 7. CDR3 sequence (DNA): TGTGCCAGCAGTACCGGGACAGCGAGCTCTGGAAACACCATATATTTT. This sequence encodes CASSTGTASSGNTIYF.

CDR3 protein: CASGDRGHTVGAFF. CDR3 DNA: TGTGCCAGCGGCGACAGGGGGCACACGGTCGGAGCTTTCTTT. The chain uses TRBV27 and TRBJ1-1, with 10 bases aligning to TRBD1. The ends lost 8 bases at V and 10 bases at J; junction bases unmatched: 13. The CDR3 contains 14 residues. Per the germline V gene, CDR1 is MNHEY and CDR2 is SMNVEV (reference sequence).

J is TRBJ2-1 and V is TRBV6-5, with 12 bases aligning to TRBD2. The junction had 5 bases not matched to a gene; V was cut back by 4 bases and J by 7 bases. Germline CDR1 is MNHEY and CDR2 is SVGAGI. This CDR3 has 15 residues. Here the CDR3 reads CASSSLAGGGNEQFF. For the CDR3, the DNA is TGTGCCAGCAGTTCCCTAGCGGGAGGGGGAAATGAGCAGTTCTTC.